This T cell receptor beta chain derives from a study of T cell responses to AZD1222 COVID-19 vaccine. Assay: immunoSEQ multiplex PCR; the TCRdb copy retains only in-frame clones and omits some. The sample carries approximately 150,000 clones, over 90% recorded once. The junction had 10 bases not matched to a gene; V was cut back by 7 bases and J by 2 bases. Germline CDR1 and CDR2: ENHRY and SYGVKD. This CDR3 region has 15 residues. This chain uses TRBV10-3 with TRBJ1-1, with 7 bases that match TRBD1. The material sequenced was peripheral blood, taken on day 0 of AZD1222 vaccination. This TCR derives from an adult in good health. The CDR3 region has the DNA TGTGCCATCACCCGAGCCGGGACAGCAAACACTGAAGCTTTCTTT. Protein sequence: CAITRAGTANTEAFF.